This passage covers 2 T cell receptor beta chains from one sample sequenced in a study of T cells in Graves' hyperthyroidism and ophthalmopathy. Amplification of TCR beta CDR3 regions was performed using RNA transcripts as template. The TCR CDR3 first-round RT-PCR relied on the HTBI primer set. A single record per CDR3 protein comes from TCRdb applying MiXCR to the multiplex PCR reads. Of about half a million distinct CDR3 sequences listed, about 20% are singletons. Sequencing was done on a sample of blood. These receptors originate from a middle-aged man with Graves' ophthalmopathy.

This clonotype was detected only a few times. CDR3: CASSEVTPGYTF. CDR3 DNA sequence: TGTGCCAGCAGTGAGGTTACACCTGGCTACACCTTC. The chain links TRBV6-1 to TRBJ1-2; D unresolved. Germline V gene lookup returns CDR1 MNHNS and CDR2 SASEGT. With 3 bases removed from V and 7 bases from J, the gap between germline ends came to 9 bases. The CDR3 length is 12 residues.

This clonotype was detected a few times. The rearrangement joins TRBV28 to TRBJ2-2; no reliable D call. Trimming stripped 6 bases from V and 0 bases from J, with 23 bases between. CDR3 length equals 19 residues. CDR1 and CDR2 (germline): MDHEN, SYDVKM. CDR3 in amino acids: CASRLNLRGYSSNTGELFF. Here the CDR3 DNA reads TGTGCCAGCAGGTTAAACCTGCGCGGATATAGTTCGAACACCGGGGAGCTGTTTTTT.